Listed below are T cell receptor beta chains from one sample, sequenced in a study of cytomegalovirus exposure and HLA in healthy donors. Clones were read by immunoSEQ multiplex PCR, and TCRdb kept only the in-frame ones, dropping some. The sample has some 220,000 clones; approximately 80% are singletons. The sample taken for sequencing was PBMCs. The receptor set was obtained from a woman between 35 and 50 years old in good health and CMV-seronegative. CDR3s include the opening cysteine and the closing phenylalanine or tryptophan. A D gene is named only where the DNA matches it firmly. Expanded clones get a size class; other rows say once, few or many, or leave the size out.

CDR3 protein: CASSSPRSPNYGYTF; CDR3 DNA: TGTGCCAGCAGCTCCCCGCGGAGTCCCAACTATGGCTACACCTTC; J gene: TRBJ1-2; D gene: .; clone size: .; CDR3 length: 15; V gene: TRBV7-2
CDR3 protein: CASIFSRGTYNEQFF; CDR3 DNA: TGTGCCAGCATATTTAGCCGGGGGACGTACAATGAGCAGTTCTTC; J gene: TRBJ2-1; D gene: .; clone size: .; CDR3 length: 15; V gene: TRBV7-2
CDR3 protein: CASSVTGVGGYTF; CDR3 DNA: TGTGCCAGCAGTGTCACGGGGGTAGGGGGCTACACCTTC; J gene: TRBJ1-2; D gene: .; clone size: .; CDR3 length: 13; V gene: TRBV25-1
CDR3 protein: CASSSDLDRGPYNEQFF; CDR3 DNA: TGTGCCAGCAGCTCCGACCTAGACAGGGGGCCCTACAATGAGCAGTTCTTC; J gene: TRBJ2-1; D gene: TRBD1; clone size: .; CDR3 length: 17; V gene: TRBV5-4
CDR3 protein: CASSLDGGKQFF; CDR3 DNA: TGTGCCAGCAGCCTGGACGGGGGTAAGCAGTTCTTC; J gene: TRBJ2-1; D gene: .; clone size: .; CDR3 length: 12; V gene: TRBV7-2
CDR3 protein: CASSYSGPLVRELFF; CDR3 DNA: TGTGCCAGCAGTTACTCGGGTCCTCTAGTCAGGGAGCTGTTTTTT; J gene: TRBJ2-2; D gene: .; clone size: .; CDR3 length: 15; V gene: TRBV6-5
CDR3 protein: CASSDSFQETQYF; CDR3 DNA: TGTGCCAGCTCTGACAGCTTCCAAGAGACCCAGTACTTC; J gene: TRBJ2-5; D gene: .; clone size: .; CDR3 length: 13; V gene: TRBV18
CDR3 protein: CASSPLGHSNTGELFF; CDR3 DNA: TGCGCCAGCAGCCCGTTGGGCCATTCGAACACCGGGGAGCTGTTTTTT; J gene: TRBJ2-2; D gene: .; clone size: .; CDR3 length: 16; V gene: TRBV5-1
CDR3 protein: CASSPGPRFSYEQYF; CDR3 DNA: TGTGCCAGCAGCCCGGGTCCGCGCTTTTCCTACGAGCAGTACTTC; J gene: TRBJ2-7; D gene: .; clone size: .; CDR3 length: 15; V gene: TRBV5-6
CDR3 protein: CASSRERPQETQYF; CDR3 DNA: TGTGCCAGCAGCCGGGAGCGCCCCCAAGAGACCCAGTACTTC; J gene: TRBJ2-5; D gene: .; clone size: once; CDR3 length: 14; V gene: TRBV4-2
CDR3 protein: CASRQGLGIQYF; CDR3 DNA: TGTGCCAGCAGGCAGGGATTGGGCATTCAGTACTTC; J gene: TRBJ2-4; D gene: .; clone size: few; CDR3 length: 12; V gene: TRBV6-1
CDR3 protein: CASSFDRYYYGYTF; CDR3 DNA: TGTGCCAGCAGCTTCGACAGGTACTACTATGGCTACACCTTC; J gene: TRBJ1-2; D gene: .; clone size: .; CDR3 length: 14; V gene: TRBV5-5
CDR3 protein: CATGVQRGYTGELFF; CDR3 DNA: TGTGCCACCGGGGTCCAGCGGGGGTACACCGGGGAGCTGTTTTTT; J gene: TRBJ2-2; D gene: TRBD2; clone size: many; CDR3 length: 15; V gene: TRBV7-9
CDR3 protein: CASSHTGGGQPQHF; CDR3 DNA: TGCGCCAGCAGCCACACAGGGGGAGGTCAGCCCCAGCATTTT; J gene: TRBJ1-5; D gene: TRBD1; clone size: .; CDR3 length: 14; V gene: TRBV4-1
CDR3 protein: CASSELQITDTQYF; CDR3 DNA: TGTGCCAGCAGTGAATTACAGATCACAGATACGCAGTATTTT; J gene: TRBJ2-3; D gene: .; clone size: .; CDR3 length: 14; V gene: TRBV6-1
CDR3 protein: CASSPDRDLLNTEAFF; CDR3 DNA: TGTGCCAGCTCACCTGACAGGGATCTCCTGAACACTGAAGCTTTCTTT; J gene: TRBJ1-1; D gene: TRBD1; clone size: .; CDR3 length: 16; V gene: TRBV18
CDR3 protein: CASSPTLPGTGLGKLFF; CDR3 DNA: TGTGCCAGCAGTCCCACCCTCCCCGGGACAGGGTTGGGAAAACTGTTTTTT; J gene: TRBJ1-4; D gene: TRBD1; clone size: .; CDR3 length: 17; V gene: TRBV27
CDR3 protein: CASSLGEDQPQHF; CDR3 DNA: TGTGCTAGCAGCTTAGGTGAGGATCAGCCCCAGCATTTT; J gene: TRBJ1-5; D gene: .; clone size: .; CDR3 length: 13; V gene: TRBV7-7
CDR3 protein: CASSNPGQGDEQFF; CDR3 DNA: TGTGCCAGCAGCAACCCGGGACAGGGAGATGAGCAGTTCTTC; J gene: TRBJ2-1; D gene: TRBD1; clone size: .; CDR3 length: 14; V gene: TRBV7-9
CDR3 protein: CASTQRVRVYGYTF; CDR3 DNA: TGTGCCAGTACCCAAAGGGTCAGGGTCTATGGCTACACCTTC; J gene: TRBJ1-2; D gene: .; clone size: .; CDR3 length: 14; V gene: TRBV6-1
CDR3 protein: CASSVMALGEQYF; CDR3 DNA: TGTGCCAGCAGCGTAATGGCCCTCGGGGAGCAGTACTTC; J gene: TRBJ2-7; D gene: .; clone size: .; CDR3 length: 13; V gene: TRBV9
CDR3 protein: CASSRGTEGNTIYF; CDR3 DNA: TGTGCCAGCAGTAGAGGGACAGAGGGAAACACCATATATTTT; J gene: TRBJ1-3; D gene: TRBD1; clone size: few; CDR3 length: 14; V gene: TRBV6-5
CDR3 protein: CATSGTGGFYNEQFF; CDR3 DNA: TGTGCCACCAGCGGGACAGGCGGCTTCTACAATGAGCAGTTCTTC; J gene: TRBJ2-1; D gene: TRBD1; clone size: .; CDR3 length: 15; V gene: TRBV15
CDR3 protein: CASSPGGTAAYEQYF; CDR3 DNA: TGTGCCAGCAGTCCGGGTGGGACAGCAGCCTACGAGCAGTACTTC; J gene: TRBJ2-7; D gene: TRBD1; clone size: .; CDR3 length: 15; V gene: TRBV2
CDR3 protein: CASSPGDRTRYSGNTIYF; CDR3 DNA: TGTGCCAGCAGCCCGGGGGATAGAACCCGATACTCTGGAAACACCATATATTTT; J gene: TRBJ1-3; D gene: .; clone size: .; CDR3 length: 18; V gene: TRBV13
CDR3 protein: CASSLSSVLSTEAFF; CDR3 DNA: TGCGCCAGCAGCTTGAGTTCCGTCTTGAGCACTGAAGCTTTCTTT; J gene: TRBJ1-1; D gene: .; clone size: .; CDR3 length: 15; V gene: TRBV5-1
CDR3 protein: CASSKGSGGAKKTQYF; CDR3 DNA: TGTGCCAGTAGTAAGGGAAGCGGGGGGGCGAAAAAGACCCAGTACTTC; J gene: TRBJ2-5; D gene: TRBD2; clone size: .; CDR3 length: 16; V gene: TRBV19
CDR3 protein: CASSFGRDNYEQYF; CDR3 DNA: TGTGCCAGCAGCTTTGGCCGGGACAACTACGAGCAGTACTTC; J gene: TRBJ2-7; D gene: .; clone size: .; CDR3 length: 14; V gene: TRBV7-2
CDR3 protein: CASSQDGDEQYF; CDR3 DNA: TGCGCCAGCAGCCAAGATGGAGACGAGCAGTACTTC; J gene: TRBJ2-7; D gene: .; clone size: .; CDR3 length: 12; V gene: TRBV4-1